This TCR beta chain was sequenced for a study of cytomegalovirus exposure and HLA in healthy donors (dated by TCRdb to 2017 to 2019). With respect to the entire study: An earlier analysis of several hundred of the donors reported 276 Gb of sequence data and roughly 120 million unique TCR beta sequences obtained from approximately 180 million T cells. Roughly 300 gigabases of sequencing data and approximately 91 million unique TCR sequences made up an early release that covered roughly 670 HLA-typed donors. Of the 300 to 500 genotyped donors, less than 85% were placed in the genetic ancestry cluster associated with self-reported Caucasian donors. The aim of the study was to test whether cataloging public T cell receptors could identify signatures of past pathogen exposure. The study profiled the T cell repertoires of approximately 700 subjects by immunosequencing and related them to cytomegalovirus serostatus. Along with the approximately 700-subject first cohort, a separate validation cohort of about 110 different subjects was used. The study combined high-throughput TCR immunosequencing, statistical association of individual TCRs with disease status, and machine learning to predict cytomegalovirus infection status. A later analysis re-examined previously published TCR beta repertoires from about 670 donors and added high-resolution HLA genotyping to investigate patterns of TCR occurrence. The later analysis used no new phenotypic data to find candidate immune exposures, relying instead on TCR beta sequences and their occurrence across donors. An earlier analysis of some 500 of the donors used high-throughput TCR beta sequencing to judge whether each TCR beta V gene segment behaved as functional or pseudogenic. Donor age, sex, ethnicity and CMV serostatus were compiled alongside the repertoire data. Genome-wide SNP genotypes for about 65% of the roughly 670 donors were used in a later genetic analysis, which treated that subset as a discovery cohort. All discovery cohort repertoires had been generated on a single sequencing platform. HLA typing included class I and class II loci at four-digit resolution. The number of typed donors differed by locus: about 629-630 for A, B, C, DRB1 and DQB1; about 520 for DQA1; over 600 for DPA1; and 450 to 480 for DPB1. Because of strong linkage in the cohort, five DR-DQ haplotypes were treated as single units for association and clustering. Across approximately 400 genotyped donors of the cohort, an average of roughly 200,000 unique TCR beta nucleotide sequences per donor were sequenced, and 15% to 20% of those sequences were non-productive. What the study reported, not specific to this receptor: A total of 150 to 200 TCR beta chains were listed by the study as associated with cytomegalovirus. According to the authors, the approach could potentially be generalized to other disease states and immunological phenotypes. The presence/absence analyses assumed that sequencing depth was roughly uniform across donors, and that assumption may not be true. For the cohort, immune exposure information was limited to CMV serostatus. An association between a missense DCLRE1C variant and V-gene and J-gene trimming of TCR beta chains was found in a later genetic analysis and replicated in an independent cohort. A later analysis reported that several top co-occurrence clusters appeared linked to parvovirus B19, influenza, CMV and Epstein-Barr virus. In a later analysis, the rate of TCR association differed among HLA loci, with DRB1 alleles having the most associated TCRs and HLA-C alleles having the fewest. At a false discovery rate of 0.05, a later analysis linked some 18,000 TCR beta sequences to specific HLA alleles. Broadly in line with IMGT annotations, most TCR beta V segments showed up in productive rearrangements about 87% or about 30% of the time in an earlier analysis of around 550 of the donors. Across donors, most TCR sequences were observed very rarely, whereas some public TCRs were present in many individuals. The classifier was reported to diagnose cytomegalovirus status with high specificity and sensitivity in both the original and validation cohorts. The cohort was sequenced for TCR beta chains only, and without alpha or paired-chain data the features that could be detected were limited. In a later analysis, HLA-associated TCR beta chains were found to be more clonally expanded and to have lower generation probabilities than equally common non-associated chains. A cluster of highly shared sequence variants was judged likely to be a technical artifact of the sequencing pipeline. Linkage disequilibrium might explain the correlated functional status among segregating V segments, but an unknown experimental factor could not be excluded. Because counts were too low, roughly 18 rarely observed V segments, including chromosome 9 orphons, were left out of the earlier analysis of a few hundred of the donors. When HLA alleles, especially DR and DQ, strongly co-occurred, attributing TCR associations to individual alleles was difficult. In vitro tests confirmed that a few of the cytomegalovirus-associated TCR beta chains recognize cytomegalovirus antigens. The 87-base-pair reads could not distinguish some IMGT-functional V segments, including TRBV6-2 and TRBV6-3, so those segments were excluded. A further reported finding was that TCR beta sequences accurately predicted the HLA-A and HLA-B alleles for most subjects in the first cohort. According to a later analysis, most CMV-associated TCR beta chains appeared to be HLA-restricted, and the HLA associations seemed to be driven largely by CMV exposure. Compared with the approximately 720-donor mean, donors in an Asian-associated ancestry cluster had fewer N-insertions in productive TCRs, according to a later genetic analysis. Because HLA typing was missing for some donors at each locus, association tests included only the typed subset.

CDR1 MNHEY and CDR2 SMNVEV were looked up in the germline V gene (reference sequence). Its CDR3 holds 15 amino acids, cysteine through phenylalanine. Only CDR3 DNA is held: 45 bases, read in frame from base 1. The trim is 5 bases for V and 7 bases for J, with a gap of 18 bases between the germline ends. The cohort comprised around 690 healthy bone marrow donors. At the time of sampling, all cohort members were nominally healthy, though unrecorded immune exposures were likely present. The donor was CMV seronegative and was included in the group of 352 seronegative cohort members. A peripheral blood sample was collected from each donor, and TCR beta sequencing was performed on peripheral blood mononuclear cells. The Qiagen DNeasy Blood Extraction Kit was used to extract genomic DNA from the blood cell samples. Libraries were made using the immunoSEQ multiplex PCR assay. A mixture of 60 forward primers for TCR Vbeta segments and 13 reverse primers for TCR Jbeta segments was used in the multiplex PCR. The CDR3 region of rearranged TCR beta genes was amplified from genomic DNA with a multiplex PCR assay. On the Illumina HiSeq System, the amplified TCR beta libraries were sequenced as 87-base-pair reads. As for the original processing: A later analysis tallied about 77 million unique TCR beta chains across the 650 to 750 repertoires, and about 10 million of those chains were shared by two or more donors. Raw reads were error-corrected and collapsed into unique sequences by a nearest-neighbor algorithm in which closely related sequences were merged to remove PCR and sequencing errors. Alignment of CDR3 sequences to IMGT reference sequences was used to assign V, D and J gene segments. Each retained sequence needed at least a six-nucleotide match to both a V gene segment and a J gene segment. Rearrangements were classified as productive when the CDR3 lacked stop codons and remained in frame with V and J, and all other rearrangements were classified as non-productive. Following IMGT convention, CDR3 was defined as the stretch from the second conserved V-encoded cysteine to the conserved J-encoded phenylalanine. Sequences without an unambiguous match to a single V gene segment were excluded from the earlier analysis of a few hundred of the donors. In an earlier analysis of some 590 of the donors, a V segment was called functional when productive rearrangements were above 56.7%, and segregating when the standard deviation between donors exceeded 5%. A statistical classification framework was developed to diagnose cytomegalovirus status using the catalog of TCR beta chain sequences. In a later analysis, V and J genes were assigned by comparing TCR nucleotide sequences against IMGT/GENE-DB human TR gene sequences. Using the TCRdist pipeline, a later analysis assigned CDR3 sequences along with most-parsimonious VDJ recombination scenarios. In a later analysis, each TCR beta chain was defined by its CDR3 amino acid sequence together with its V-gene family, and reads lacking a unique V-gene family were excluded. To address suspected cross-contamination and a sequencing artifact, a later analysis removed around 590 highly shared, low-generation-probability nucleotide sequences. A later analysis calculated a clonal expansion index for each public chain from normalized within-repertoire ranks of inferred template counts. In a later analysis, generation probabilities were computed with a VDJ recombination model fitted to out-of-frame rearrangements, and the resulting probabilities were checked against IGoR. In a later analysis, TCR-TCR, TCR-HLA and TCR-CMV co-occurrence was scored with hypergeometric tests, and a repertoire-size bias correction was applied to TCR pairs. To estimate false discovery rates, a later analysis permuted the HLA or CMV assignments 20 times. In a later analysis, co-occurring TCRs were grouped using DBSCAN, with TCRdist sequence similarity added in when clustering inside HLA-allele-positive subsets. For co-occurrence clustering, repertoires with fewer than 30,000 or more than 120,000 public chains were excluded, along with about five repertoires with anomalous nucleotide sharing. The table was pulled from immuneACCESS by TCRdb, which kept in-frame rearrangements only. Such tables lose some clones; where checked, under half of the loss comes from unresolved V genes, and the rest has no known cause. V, J and clone size were drawn from that table, and D and trimming were deduced from the DNA. The sample table shows under 130,000 clones, and approximately 83% are seen once. The ten largest clones capture over 5% of the sample.

As for this clone: What antigen it recognizes has not been identified. No much larger clonotype is one base removed from it; base qualities were not supplied.

Sequenced material: PBMCs. Rearrangement joined TRBV27 to TRBJ1-5; D gene: possibly TRBD1, on 6 matching bases. The receptor was derived from a man aged 18 to 30 in good health and CMV-seronegative. The nucleotides read TGTGCCAGCAGTGAGCTGGGGCAGGGGATCCAGCCCCAGCATTTT. It codes for CASSELGQGIQPQHF.